These 21 T cell receptor beta chains were all obtained from the same sample, sequenced in a study of blood T cell repertoires in COVID-19. The method was immunoSEQ multiplex PCR; TCRdb's version includes in-frame clones alone and lacks a portion of them. The table lists more than 350,000 clones, around 87% of them singletons, with about 10% in the top ten. Sequencing was performed on PBMCs or T cells enriched from blood (not recorded which). All receptors derive from a woman in her forties or fifties who had recovered from COVID-19.

V usage is TRBV2 and J usage is TRBJ2-2; 7 nucleotides line up with TRBD1. Germline CDR1 is SNHLY and CDR2 is FYNNEI. V shed 3 bases and J 1 base; nucleotides not matched to a gene: 2. This CDR3 is 15 amino acids long. For the CDR3, the DNA is TGTGCCAGCAGTGACAGGACAGGGAACACCGGGGAGCTGTTTTTT. Its protein product is CASSDRTGNTGELFF.

This clone was counted ten times or more. The rearrangement links TRBV19 to TRBJ1-5, with TRBD1 identical over 8 bases. The CDR3 covers 14 residues. The V gene end was trimmed by 10 bases and the J gene end by 4 bases; junction bases not matched to a gene: 9. Germline-derived CDR1 and CDR2 are LNHDA and SQIVND (reference sequence). CDR3 nucleotides: TGTGCCACCAGAGGGGACAGGATAAATCAGCCCCAGCATTTT. It specifies CATRGDRINQPQHF.

The rearrangement links TRBV15 to TRBJ1-3; weak D call: TRBD1 (6 bases). CDR3 length equals 16 residues. CDR1 and CDR2 (germline): LNHNV, YYDKDF (reference sequence). V lost 1 base and J lost 0, with 10 bases in between. DNA for the CDR3: TGTGCCACCAGCAGAGGTTACAGGGACTCTGGAAACACCATATATTTT. Protein sequence: CATSRGYRDSGNTIYF.

The J gene is TRBJ2-5, the V gene TRBV4-1; 9 bases match TRBD2. V lost 4 bases, J lost 5 bases, and 20 bases stayed unmatched. There are 19 residues in the CDR3. Germline-derived CDR1 and CDR2 are MGHRA and YSYEKL. CDR3 nucleotide sequence: TGCGCCAGCAGCCTTGTCTGGGCTAGCGGGGATAACCTATGGGAGACCCAGTACTTC. Translated: CASSLVWASGDNLWETQYF.

This clone was detected only a few times. The chain's CDR3 is CASRSMWAPNTGELFF. CDR3 DNA sequence: TGCGCCAGCCGCTCTATGTGGGCCCCGAACACCGGGGAGCTGTTTTTT. The rearrangement uses TRBV5-1 and TRBJ2-2, with D unclear. Per the germline V gene, CDR1 is SGHRS and CDR2 is YFSETQ. The CDR3 sequence is 16 residues long. V lost 7 bases, J lost 0 bases, and 16 bases lay in between.

The chain joins TRBV5-1 to TRBJ1-5; D remains unclear. Trimming left V 0 bases short and J 3 bases short, with 10 bases between. The germline V gene has CDR1 SGHRS and CDR2 YFSETQ. This CDR3 region has 15 residues. CDR3 nucleotides: TGCGCCAGCAGCTTGGACGCCACTCCCAATCAGCCCCAGCATTTT. Its protein is CASSLDATPNQPQHF. Combining the CDR3 with reference TRBV5-1 and TRBJ1-5 gives the whole variable domain KAGVTQTPRYLIKTRGQQVTLSCSPISGHRSVSWYQQTPGQGLQFLFEYFSETQRNKGNFPGRFSGRQFSNSRSEMNVSTLELGDSALYLCASSLDATPNQPQHFGDGTRLSIL.

V is TRBV12-3 or TRBV12-4 and J is TRBJ1-2; 8 bases are shared with TRBD1. V was pared by 8 bases and J by 4 bases, with 3 bases of the junction left unmatched. The CDR3 has 12 residues. CDR3 bases: TGTGCCAGCCGGGACAGGCGCTATGGCTACACCTTC. Amino acids: CASRDRRYGYTF.

The V call is TRBV6-5, the J call TRBJ1-3; 10 bases match TRBD1. V dropped 4 bases and J dropped 2; count of bases not matched to a gene: 2. Germline V gene sequence: CDR1 MNHEY, CDR2 SVGAGI. This CDR3 region has 15 residues. The CDR3: CASSWTGGTGNTIYF. The CDR3 nucleotides are TGTGCCAGCAGTTGGACAGGGGGAACTGGAAACACCATATATTTT.

The J gene is TRBJ1-1, the V gene TRBV19, with D possibly being TRBD1 (6 bases). The CDR3 has 16 amino acids. The germline V and J ends were trimmed by 4 bases and 2 bases, with 17 bases remaining between them. The germline gives CDR1 LNHDA, CDR2 SQIVND (reference sequence). CDR3 nucleotides: TGTGCCAGTAGTAGGGATCCGGGACAAATAAACACTGAAGCTTTCTTT. Amino acid sequence: CASSRDPGQINTEAFF.

The chain is built from TRBV5-8 and TRBJ1-1; D remains ambiguous. V was shortened by 0 bases and J by 5 bases, with 11 bases between the two germline ends. The CDR3 runs to 14 residues. The V gene's germline CDR1 is SGHTS and CDR2 YDEGEE. This CDR3 is CASSLGGVRTEAFF. The DNA for the CDR3 is TGTGCCAGCAGCTTGGGCGGGGTAAGGACTGAAGCTTTCTTT.

This clone has a handful of counts. This chain links TRBV28 with TRBJ1-2, with TRBD1 matching over 8 bases. This CDR3 is 12 amino acids long. Germline CDR1 reads MDHEN; CDR2 reads SYDVKM. The J segment lost 14 bases and the V segment lost 3 bases, leaving 8 bases of the junction unmatched. The CDR3 protein is CASSFMAGGLTF. The DNA for the CDR3 is TGTGCCAGCAGTTTTATGGCAGGGGGCCTTACCTTC.

V is TRBV30 and J is TRBJ1-2; D is undetermined. This CDR3 spans 13 amino acids. The germline V gene encodes CDR1 GTSNPN and CDR2 SVGIG (reference sequence). V gave up 0 bases and J gave up 2 bases, with 7 bases separating them. The CDR3 nucleotides are TGTGCCTGGAGTGTGGGCACAAACTATGGCTACACCTTC. Protein: CAWSVGTNYGYTF.

The chain couples TRBV28 to TRBJ1-1; 8 bases line up with TRBD1. Trimming removed 7 bases from V and 0 bases from J; junction bases left unmatched: 7. Germline V gene data show CDR1 as MDHEN and CDR2 as SYDVKM. CDR3 length: 15 residues. CDR3 in DNA: TGTGCCAGCAACGCCGGGACAGGTATGAACACTGAAGCTTTCTTT. Protein product: CASNAGTGMNTEAFF.

The J gene is TRBJ2-3, the V gene TRBV14, with TRBD2 matching 7 bases. J lost 9 bases, V lost 1 base, and 7 bases had no gene match. Germline loops: CDR1 SGHDN, CDR2 FVKESK. The CDR3 covers 14 residues. The CDR3 spells CASSQVTSRNTQYF. CDR3 coding DNA: TGTGCCAGCAGCCAAGTGACTAGCAGGAACACGCAGTATTTT.

The rearrangement uses TRBV15 and TRBJ1-6; no reliable D call. CDR3 size: 13 residues. Trimming took 0 bases from V and 7 from J, leaving 4 bases between them. Germline CDR1 is LNHNV and CDR2 is YYDKDF (reference sequence). The CDR3 nucleotides read TGTGCCACCAGCAGAGAGCAGAATTCACCCCTCCACTTT. Protein product: CATSREQNSPLHF.

Of note for this clone: Distinct nucleotide sequences in the sample also encode this CDR3. The chain has TRBV27 and TRBJ1-2; D gene uncertain. The CDR3 spans 12 residues. Trimming removed 2 bases from V and 7 bases from J, with 8 bases in between. CDR1 and CDR2 from the germline V gene are MNHEY and SMNVEV (reference sequence). CDR3 in amino acids: CASSLPGGGYTF. The CDR3 DNA reads TGTGCCAGCAGTTTACCAGGTGGTGGCTACACCTTC.

The chain carries TRBV3-1 (or the pseudogene TRBV3-2) and TRBJ1-1; D remains unclear. Germline CDR1 LGHDT, CDR2 YNNKEL (reference sequence). The V end was cut by 2 bases, the J end by 1 base, with 14 bases between. This CDR3 region has 16 residues. Here the CDR3 reads CASSQTRPRENTEAFF. As DNA, the CDR3 is TGTGCCAGCAGCCAAACCCGCCCCCGGGAGAACACTGAAGCTTTCTTT.

This clone was counted a single time. The rearrangement joins TRBV7-9 to TRBJ1-1; D call uncertain. This CDR3 region has 13 residues. The germline V gene encodes CDR1 SEHNR and CDR2 FQNEAQ (reference sequence). The V end lost 7 bases, the J end lost 5 bases, and 14 bases lay between the germline ends. The CDR3: CASTQLLGTEAFF. The CDR3 nucleotides are TGTGCCAGCACTCAGCTACTAGGGACTGAAGCTTTCTTT.

This clone appeared once. V and J are TRBV11-2 and TRBJ2-3, with no clear D. The CDR3 runs to 15 residues. CDR1 is SGHAT and CDR2 is FQNNGV in the germline V gene. Between the trimmed V and J ends, which lost 1 base and 3 bases, there was a span of 11 bases. CDR3 coding DNA: TGTGCCAGCAGCTTAGTTGGCGGTTGGACAGATACGCAGTATTTT. Its protein is CASSLVGGWTDTQYF.

Written as DNA, the CDR3 is TGTGCCAGCAGCTTCCACTGGGAGGAGACCCAGTACTTC. It encodes CASSFHWEETQYF. The J gene is TRBJ2-5, the V gene TRBV7-9; perhaps TRBD2 as D (5 bases). In germline, CDR1 is SEHNR, CDR2 FQNEAQ (reference sequence). The length of the CDR3 is 13 residues. Trimming cost V 3 bases and J 5 bases, with 10 bases left between them.

The chain uses TRBV29-1 and TRBJ2-7; tentative D call: TRBD1 (5 bases). The CDR3 is made up of 13 amino acids. Looked up from germline, CDR1 is SQVTM and CDR2 is ANQGSEA. The V end lost 6 bases, the J end lost 3 bases, and 15 bases lay between the germline ends. CDR3 amino acids: CSVKNQGSYEQYF. The DNA for the CDR3 is TGCAGCGTCAAAAATCAGGGAAGCTACGAGCAGTACTTC.